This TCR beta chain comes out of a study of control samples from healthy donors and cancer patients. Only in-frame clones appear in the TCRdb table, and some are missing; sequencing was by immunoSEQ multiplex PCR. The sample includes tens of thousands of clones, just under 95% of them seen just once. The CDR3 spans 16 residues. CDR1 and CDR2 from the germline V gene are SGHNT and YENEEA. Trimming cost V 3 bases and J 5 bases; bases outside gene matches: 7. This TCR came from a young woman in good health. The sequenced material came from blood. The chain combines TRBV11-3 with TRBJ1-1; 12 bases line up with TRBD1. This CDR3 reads CASSLGPGQGATEAFF. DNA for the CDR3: TGTGCCAGCAGCTTGGGCCCGGGACAGGGGGCTACTGAAGCTTTCTTT.